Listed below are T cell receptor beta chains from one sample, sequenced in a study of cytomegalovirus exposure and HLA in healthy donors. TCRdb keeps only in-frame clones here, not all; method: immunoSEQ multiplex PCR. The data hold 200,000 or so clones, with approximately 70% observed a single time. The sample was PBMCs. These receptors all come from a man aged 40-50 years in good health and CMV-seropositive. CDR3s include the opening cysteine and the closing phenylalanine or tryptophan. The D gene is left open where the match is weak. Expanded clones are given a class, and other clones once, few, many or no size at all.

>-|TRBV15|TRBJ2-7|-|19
CATSRDLGVGSSRPYEQYF
TGTGCCACCAGCAGAGATTTAGGGGTCGGCAGCTCCCGGCCCTACGAGCAGTACTTC
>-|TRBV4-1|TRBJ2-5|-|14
CASSQVQALDDQYF
TGCGCCAGCAGCCAAGTTCAGGCTCTTGACGACCAGTACTTC
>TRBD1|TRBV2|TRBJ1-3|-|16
CASSSQGPSSGNTIYF
TGTGCCAGCAGTTCACAGGGGCCGAGCTCTGGAAACACCATATATTTT
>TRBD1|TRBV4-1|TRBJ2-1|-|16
CASSQGTGFSYNEQFF
TGCGCCAGCAGCCAAGGGACAGGTTTTTCCTACAATGAGCAGTTCTTC
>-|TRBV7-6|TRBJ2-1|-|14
CASSLNRVPNEQFF
TGTGCCAGCAGCTTGAACAGGGTTCCCAATGAGCAGTTCTTC
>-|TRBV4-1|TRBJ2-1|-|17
CASSVRGGDNIYNEQFF
TGCGCCAGCAGCGTTAGAGGGGGGGACAACATCTACAATGAGCAGTTCTTC
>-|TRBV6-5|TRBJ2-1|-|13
CASSYAQDNEQFF
TGTGCCAGCAGTTACGCCCAGGACAATGAGCAGTTCTTC
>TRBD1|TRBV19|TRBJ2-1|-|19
CASTPLRGQGRPIYNEQFF
TGTGCCAGTACCCCCTTGAGGGGGCAGGGACGACCCATCTACAATGAGCAGTTCTTC
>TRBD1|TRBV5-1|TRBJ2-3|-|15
CASSRLQGSTDTQYF
TGCGCCAGCAGCCGGCTACAGGGGAGCACAGATACGCAGTATTTT
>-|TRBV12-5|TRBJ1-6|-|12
CASGYPGGPLHF
TGTGCTAGTGGTTATCCCGGGGGACCCCTCCACTTT
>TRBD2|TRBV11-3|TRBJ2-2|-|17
CASSPWGGDRDTGELFF
TGTGCCAGCAGCCCTTGGGGGGGGGATCGCGACACCGGGGAGCTGTTTTTT
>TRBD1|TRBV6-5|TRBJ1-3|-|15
CASGIIRGNGNTIYF
TGTGCCAGCGGGATTATCAGGGGGAACGGAAACACCATATATTTT
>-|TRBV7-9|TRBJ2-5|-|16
CASSLGKASVQETQYF
TGTGCCAGCAGCTTAGGAAAAGCTAGCGTCCAAGAGACCCAGTACTTC
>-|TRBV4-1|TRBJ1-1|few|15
CASSQGGGQWTEAFF
TGCGCCAGCAGCCAAGGGGGGGGGCAGTGGACTGAAGCTTTCTTT
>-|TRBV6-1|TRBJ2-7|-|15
CASRNLGAVIYEQYF
TGTGCCAGCAGGAATTTAGGGGCCGTGATCTACGAGCAGTACTTC
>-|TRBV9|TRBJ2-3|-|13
CASSSSSTDTQYF
TGTGCCAGCAGCTCTTCTAGCACAGATACGCAGTATTTT
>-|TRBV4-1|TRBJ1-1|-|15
CASSPRGGGNTEAFF
TGCGCCAGCAGCCCCCGAGGGGGGGGAAACACTGAAGCTTTCTTT